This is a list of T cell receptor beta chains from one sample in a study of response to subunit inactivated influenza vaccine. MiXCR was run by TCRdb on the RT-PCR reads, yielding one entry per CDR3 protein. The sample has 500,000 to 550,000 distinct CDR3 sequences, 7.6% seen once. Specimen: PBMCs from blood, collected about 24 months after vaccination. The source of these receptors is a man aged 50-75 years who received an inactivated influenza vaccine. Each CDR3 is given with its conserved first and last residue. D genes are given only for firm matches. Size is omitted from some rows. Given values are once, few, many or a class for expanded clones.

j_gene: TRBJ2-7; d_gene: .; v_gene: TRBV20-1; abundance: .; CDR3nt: TGCAGTGCTAGAGATACCAGGGATTGGTATCTCTACGAGCAGTACTTC; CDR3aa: CSARDTRDWYLYEQYF
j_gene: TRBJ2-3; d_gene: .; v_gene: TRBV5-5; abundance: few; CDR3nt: TGTGCCAGCAGCTTGGGAGTCGGGGACACAGTAACAGATACGCAGTATTTT; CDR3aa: CASSLGVGDTVTDTQYF
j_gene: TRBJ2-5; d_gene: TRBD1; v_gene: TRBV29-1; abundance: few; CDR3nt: TGCAGCGTTGCCTCCGGGACAGGGGGCTCAGACCAGTACTTC; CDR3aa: CSVASGTGGSDQYF
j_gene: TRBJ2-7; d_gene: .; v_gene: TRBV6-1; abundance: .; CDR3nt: TGTGCCAGCAGTGGTTACAATTGGCTGGACTACGAGCAGTACTTC; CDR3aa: CASSGYNWLDYEQYF
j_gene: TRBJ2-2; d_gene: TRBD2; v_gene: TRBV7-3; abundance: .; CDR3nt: TGTGCCAGCAGCTTAAGTCTAGCGGGGGCCGGGGAGCTGTTTTTT; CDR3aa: CASSLSLAGAGELFF
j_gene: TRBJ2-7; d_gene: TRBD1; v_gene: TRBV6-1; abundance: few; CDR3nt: TGTGCCAGCAGTGCCTCGGACAGGGGGAGCTCCTACGAGCAGTACTTC; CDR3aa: CASSASDRGSSYEQYF
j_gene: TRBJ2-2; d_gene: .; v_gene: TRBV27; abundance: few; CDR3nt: TGTGCCAGCAGTTTATTACAGGTTAACACCGGGGAGCTGTTTTTT; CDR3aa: CASSLLQVNTGELFF
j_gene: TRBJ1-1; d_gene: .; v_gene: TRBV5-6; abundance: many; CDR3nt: TGTGCCAGCAGCTACGGGGACACTGAAGCTTTCTTT; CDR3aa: CASSYGDTEAFF
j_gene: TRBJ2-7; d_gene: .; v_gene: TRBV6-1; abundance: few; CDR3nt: TGTGCCAGCAGTGAACGCGGCCCCTCCTACGAGCAGTACTTC; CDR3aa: CASSERGPSYEQYF
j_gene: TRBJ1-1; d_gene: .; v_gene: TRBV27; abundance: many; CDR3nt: TGTGCCAGCAGTTTCCAGCGGAACACTGAAGCTTTCTTT; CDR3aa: CASSFQRNTEAFF
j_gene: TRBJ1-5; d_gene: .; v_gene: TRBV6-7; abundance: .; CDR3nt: TGTGCCAGCAGTTACTCCCCAGGGGGCAATCAGCCCCAGCATTTT; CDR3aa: CASSYSPGGNQPQHF
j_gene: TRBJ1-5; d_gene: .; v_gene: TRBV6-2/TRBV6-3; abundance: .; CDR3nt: TGTGCCAGCAGCTGGGGAAGGGGAGGTAATCAGCCCCAGCATTTT; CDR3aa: CASSWGRGGNQPQHF
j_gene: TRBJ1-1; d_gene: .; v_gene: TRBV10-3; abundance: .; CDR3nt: TGTGCCATCAGTGAGTCGTGGGGGGCGGATACTGAAGCTTTCTTT; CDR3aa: CAISESWGADTEAFF
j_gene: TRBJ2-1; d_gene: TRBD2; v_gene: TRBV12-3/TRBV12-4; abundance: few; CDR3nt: TGTGCCAGCAGTTTAGGGGGGGGTCTGTTCTTC; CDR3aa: CASSLGGGLFF
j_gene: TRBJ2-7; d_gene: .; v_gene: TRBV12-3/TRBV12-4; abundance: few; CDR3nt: TGTGCCAGCAGCAACGGGGGGCTGAGCTCCTACGAGCAGTACTTC; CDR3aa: CASSNGGLSSYEQYF
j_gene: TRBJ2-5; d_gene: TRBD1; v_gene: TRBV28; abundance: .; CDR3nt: TGTGCCAGCAGTTTATACACAGGGGCATGGGAGACCCAGTACTTC; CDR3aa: CASSLYTGAWETQYF
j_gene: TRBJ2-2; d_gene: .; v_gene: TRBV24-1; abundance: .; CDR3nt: TGTGCCACCAGTAACCGTCTTGAGAAGACCGGGGAGCTGTTTTTT; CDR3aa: CATSNRLEKTGELFF
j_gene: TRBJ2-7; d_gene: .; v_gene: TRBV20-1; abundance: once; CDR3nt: TGCAGTGCTAGTTATGGCAGGCGCTCCTACGAGCAGTACTTC; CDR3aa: CSASYGRRSYEQYF
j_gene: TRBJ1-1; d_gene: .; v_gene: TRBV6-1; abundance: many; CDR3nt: TGTGCCAGCAGTCCTATCAAGGAGACAGGGAACACTGAAGCTTTCTTT; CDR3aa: CASSPIKETGNTEAFF
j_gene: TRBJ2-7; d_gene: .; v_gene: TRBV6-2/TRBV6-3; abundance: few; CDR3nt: TGTGCCAGCAGCAAGGGACACTCCTACGAGCAGTACTTC; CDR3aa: CASSKGHSYEQYF
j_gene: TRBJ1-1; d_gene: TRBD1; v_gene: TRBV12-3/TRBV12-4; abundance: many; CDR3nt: TGTGCCAGCAGGCCGGGACAGGGTTACACTGAAGCTTTCTTT; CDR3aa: CASRPGQGYTEAFF
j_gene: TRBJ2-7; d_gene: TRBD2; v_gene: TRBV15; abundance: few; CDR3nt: TGTGCCACCAGCAGCATACAAAAACTAGCGGCAGAGCAGTACTTC; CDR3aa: CATSSIQKLAAEQYF
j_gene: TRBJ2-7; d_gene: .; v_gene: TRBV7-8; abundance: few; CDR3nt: TGTGCCAGCAGCCGATACAGGACCTACGAGCAGTACTTC; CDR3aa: CASSRYRTYEQYF
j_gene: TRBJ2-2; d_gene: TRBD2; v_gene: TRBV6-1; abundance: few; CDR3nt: TGTGCCAGCAGTGATCCGGGAGGAGGCACCGGGGAGCTGTTTTTT; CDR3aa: CASSDPGGGTGELFF
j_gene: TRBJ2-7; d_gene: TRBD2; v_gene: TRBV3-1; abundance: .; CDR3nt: TGTGCCAGCAGCCCCGGGCAGTTAATAGCGGGAGGGCCCGGCGAGCAGTACTTC; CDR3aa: CASSPGQLIAGGPGEQYF
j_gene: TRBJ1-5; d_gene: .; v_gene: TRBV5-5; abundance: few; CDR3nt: TGTGCCAGCAGCCGATCCTTGGACGGGATCAATCAGCCCCAGCATTTT; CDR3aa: CASSRSLDGINQPQHF
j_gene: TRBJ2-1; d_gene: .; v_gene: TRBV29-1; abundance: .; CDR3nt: TGCAGCGTAACAGGGGCGGGGTACAATGAGCAGTTCTTC; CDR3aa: CSVTGAGYNEQFF
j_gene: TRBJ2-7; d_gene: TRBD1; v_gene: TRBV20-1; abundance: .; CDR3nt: TGCAGTGTTCGTACAGGGGGTCGCCCCGAGCAGTACTTC; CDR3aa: CSVRTGGRPEQYF
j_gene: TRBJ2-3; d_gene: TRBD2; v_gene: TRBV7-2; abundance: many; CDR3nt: TGTGCCAGCAGCTTCCAGCGGGGGACAGATACGCAGTATTTT; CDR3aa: CASSFQRGTDTQYF
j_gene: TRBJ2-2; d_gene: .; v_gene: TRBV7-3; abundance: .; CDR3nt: TGTGCCAGCAGCCCCCTAGGAGGGGGCACCGGGGAGCTGTTTTTT; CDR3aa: CASSPLGGGTGELFF
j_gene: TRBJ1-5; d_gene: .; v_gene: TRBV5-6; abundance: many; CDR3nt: TGTGCCAGCAGCTTGGGGGCGGGTGGCAATCAGCCCCAGCATTTT; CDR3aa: CASSLGAGGNQPQHF
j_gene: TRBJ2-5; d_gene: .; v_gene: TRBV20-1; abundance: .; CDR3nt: TGCTGTGCTAGAGATCGTCTCCGGAGGGGAAAAGAGACCCAGTACTTC; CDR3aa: CCARDRLRRGKETQYF
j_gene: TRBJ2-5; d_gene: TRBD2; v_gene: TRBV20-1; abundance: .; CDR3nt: TGCAGTGCTAGGGGGACTAGCGGAGACCAAGAGACCCAGTACTTC; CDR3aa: CSARGTSGDQETQYF
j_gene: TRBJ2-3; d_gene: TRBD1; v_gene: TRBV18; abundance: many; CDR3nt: TGTGCCAGCTCACCGGACAGGCAGAGAGGGCAGTATTTT; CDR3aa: CASSPDRQRGQYF
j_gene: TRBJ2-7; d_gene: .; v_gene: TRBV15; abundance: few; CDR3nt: TGTGCCACCAGCAGAGACCTTATTGCAGTCGGTTACGAGCAGTACTTC; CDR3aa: CATSRDLIAVGYEQYF
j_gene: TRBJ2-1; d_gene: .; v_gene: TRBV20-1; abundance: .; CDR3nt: TGCAGTGCTAGAGGGCAGGTAGGGAACAATGAGCAGTTCTTC; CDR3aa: CSARGQVGNNEQFF
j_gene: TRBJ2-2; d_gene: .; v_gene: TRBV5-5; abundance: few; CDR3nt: TGTGCCAGCAGCACCGGGACGGTAGCCACCGGGGAGCTGTTTTTT; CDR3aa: CASSTGTVATGELFF
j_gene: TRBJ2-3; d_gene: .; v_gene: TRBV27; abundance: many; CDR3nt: TGTGCCAGCAGTTTTCTGCTCGGGACAGATACGCAGTATTTT; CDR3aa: CASSFLLGTDTQYF
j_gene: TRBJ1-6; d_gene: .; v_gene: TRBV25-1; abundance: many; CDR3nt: TGTGCCAGCAGTGAGTTCTATAATTCACCCCTCCACTTT; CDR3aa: CASSEFYNSPLHF
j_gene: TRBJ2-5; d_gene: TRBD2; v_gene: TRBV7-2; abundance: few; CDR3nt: TGTGCCAGCAGCTTGGGCGGGGGGGTAGAGACCCAGTACTTC; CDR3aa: CASSLGGGVETQYF
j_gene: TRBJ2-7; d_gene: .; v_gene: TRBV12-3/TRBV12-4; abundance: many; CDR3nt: TGTGCCAGCAGTTTTGGCGCAGGGGCAGGCTCCTACGAGCAGTACTTC; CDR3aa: CASSFGAGAGSYEQYF
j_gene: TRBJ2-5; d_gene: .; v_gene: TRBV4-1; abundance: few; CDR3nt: TGCGCCAGCAGCCAAGGGTATAGGGACGGGTTAAGAGAGACCCAGTACTTC; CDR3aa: CASSQGYRDGLRETQYF
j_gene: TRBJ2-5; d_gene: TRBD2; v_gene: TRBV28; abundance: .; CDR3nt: TGTGCCAGCAGTTTATTGTCACTAGCGGGCCAAGAGACCCAGTACTTC; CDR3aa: CASSLLSLAGQETQYF
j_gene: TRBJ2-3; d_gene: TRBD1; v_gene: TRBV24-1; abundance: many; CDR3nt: TGTGCCACCAGTGATCTCGGGACAGGGGACACAGATACGCAGTATTTT; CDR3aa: CATSDLGTGDTDTQYF
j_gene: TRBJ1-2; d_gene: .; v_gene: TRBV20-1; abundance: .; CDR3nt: TGCAGTGCTAGTCTCGGGGAAGGTGGCTACACCTTC; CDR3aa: CSASLGEGGYTF
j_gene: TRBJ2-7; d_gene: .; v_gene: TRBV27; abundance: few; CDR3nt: TGTGCCAGCAGTTCCTTCCGGGGTTTGGTCTACGAGCAGTACTTC; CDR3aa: CASSSFRGLVYEQYF
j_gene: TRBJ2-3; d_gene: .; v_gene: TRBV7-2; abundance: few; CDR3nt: TGTGCCACGCGGCCCGGGCCAGATACGCAGTATTTT; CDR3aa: CATRPGPDTQYF
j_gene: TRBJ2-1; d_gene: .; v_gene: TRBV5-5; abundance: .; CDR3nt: TGTGCCAGCAGCTTGGAGGCGACCCAGTTCTTC; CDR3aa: CASSLEATQFF
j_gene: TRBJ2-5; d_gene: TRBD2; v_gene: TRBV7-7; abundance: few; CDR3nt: TGTGCCAGCAGCTTAGGCGGGGGGAACCAAGAGACCCAGTACTTC; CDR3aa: CASSLGGGNQETQYF
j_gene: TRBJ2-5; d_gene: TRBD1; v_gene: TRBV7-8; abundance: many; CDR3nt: TGTGCCAGCAGTCCCACAGGGGCCCCGAGGGAGACCCAGTACTTC; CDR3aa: CASSPTGAPRETQYF
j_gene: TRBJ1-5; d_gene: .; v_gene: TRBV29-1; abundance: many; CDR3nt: TGCAGCGCCGCGGGGGCCATAAATCAGCCCCAGCATTTT; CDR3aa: CSAAGAINQPQHF
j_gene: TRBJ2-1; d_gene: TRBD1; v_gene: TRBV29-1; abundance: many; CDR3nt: TGCAGCGGCGGACAGGGGAGCTCCTACAATGAGCAGTTCTTC; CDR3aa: CSGGQGSSYNEQFF
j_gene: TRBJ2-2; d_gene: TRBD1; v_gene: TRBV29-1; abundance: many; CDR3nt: TGCAGTGTTCGGACAGGGGGAAACACCGGGGAGCTGTTTTTT; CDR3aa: CSVRTGGNTGELFF
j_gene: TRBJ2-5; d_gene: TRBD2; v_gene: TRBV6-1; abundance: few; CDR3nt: TGTGCCAGCACCCTGACTAGCGGGTTAAAAGAGACCCAGTACTTC; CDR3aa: CASTLTSGLKETQYF
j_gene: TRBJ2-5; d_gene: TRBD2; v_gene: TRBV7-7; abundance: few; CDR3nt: TGTGCCAGCAGTTCTAGCGGGAGGGCCTTAGGAGAGACCCAGTACTTC; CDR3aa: CASSSSGRALGETQYF
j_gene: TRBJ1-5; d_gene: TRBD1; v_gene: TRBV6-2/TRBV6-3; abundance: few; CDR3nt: TGTGCCAGCAGTTACGCGACAGGGTACGTTAGCAGCAATCAGCCCCAGCATTTT; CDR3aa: CASSYATGYVSSNQPQHF
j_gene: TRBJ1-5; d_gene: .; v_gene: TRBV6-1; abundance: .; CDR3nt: TGTGCCAGCAGTGCAGCCTTTGTCTCAGGGAGCAATCAGCCCCAGCATTTT; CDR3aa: CASSAAFVSGSNQPQHF
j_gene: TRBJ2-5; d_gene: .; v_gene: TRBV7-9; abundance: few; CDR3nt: TGTGCCAGCAGCTTAGTAAGGGGGAACCAAGAGACCCAGTACTTC; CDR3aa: CASSLVRGNQETQYF
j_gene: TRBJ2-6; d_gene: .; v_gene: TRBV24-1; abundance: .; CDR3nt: TGTGCCACCTCTAGGGGTCCTGGGGCCAACGTCCTGACTTTC; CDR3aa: CATSRGPGANVLTF